The present T cell receptor beta chain was sequenced within a study of OX40 agonist ivuxolimab in advanced cancers. About the research overall: Eligibility admitted prior anti-PD-1, anti-PD-L1 or anti-CTLA-4 therapy; 35% to 40% had some.

A remark on this clone: Its antigen remains unidentified.

The germline V gene has CDR1 WNHNN and CDR2 SYGVQD (reference sequence). With 2 bases removed from V and 2 bases from J, the gap between germline ends came to 21 bases. This CDR3 contains 18 residues. The repertoire was sequenced with immunoSEQ multiplex PCR; TCRdb's copy has only in-frame clones and lacks some. The table records approximately 61,000 clones, nearly 90% of them present only once. Study results and limitations: Antigen specificity of clonally expanded peripheral T cells was not established.

The chain links TRBV10-1 to TRBJ2-5, with D maybe TRBD2 (7 bases). This sequence was found in an adult with an advanced solid tumor such as melanoma, head and neck, liver or kidney cancer. Sequenced material: CD4+ or CD8+ T cells sorted from blood, taken in a trial of the OX40 agonist ivuxolimab. The CDR3 protein is CASSEGGDTCLGQETQYF. The CDR3 DNA reads as TGCGCCAGCAGTGAGGGGGGGGACACTTGCCTGGGGCAAGAGACCCAGTACTTC.